Below are 4 T cell receptor beta chains sequenced from a single sample in a study of shared clonotypes between healthy human individuals. This table comes from immunoSEQ multiplex PCR, and its TCRdb copy is limited to in-frame clones, with some not included. This sample carries some 1 million clones, around 74% of them seen once, and the ten largest clones take 1.4%. Material for sequencing was memory CD4+ T cells sorted from blood. The subset denotes: CD45RA-negative fraction. The receptors here all came from a man between 18 and 29 years old in good health.

A remark on this clone: Relative to the germline gene, one junction end is altered; a read error may explain this. Other DNA sequences in this sample translate to the same CDR3. The chain uses TRBV14 and TRBJ2-2; D gene ambiguous. Germline loops: CDR1 SGHDN, CDR2 FVKESK. The length of the CDR3 is 13 residues. Here the CDR3 DNA reads TGTGCCAGCAGCCAAGATTTGGCCGGAGAGCTGTTTTTT. This translates into CASSQDLAGELFF. The complete variable domain, with remaining parts taken from reference TRBV14 and TRBJ2-2, reads EAGVTQFPSHSVIEKGQTVTLRCDPISGHDNLYWYRRVMGKEIKFLLHFVKESKQDESGMPNNRFLAERTGGTYSTLKVQPAELEDSGVYFCASSQDLAGELFFGEGSRLTVL.

The rearrangement uses TRBV11-2 and TRBJ2-3; 7 bases match TRBD1. Germline V lookup: CDR1 SGHAT, CDR2 FQNNGV. CDR3 length: 17 amino acids. Losses at the gene ends were 1 base for V and 2 bases for J; bases not matched to a gene: 9. CDR3 nucleotide sequence: TGTGCCAGCAGCTTAGCGGGGACAGCCATCTTCACAGATACGCAGTATTTT. Translation gives CASSLAGTAIFTDTQYF.

This chain connects TRBV4-2 to TRBJ1-2; 7 nucleotides agree with TRBD1. Looked up from germline, CDR1 is LGHNA and CDR2 is YNFKEQ. V was pared by 0 bases and J by 0 bases, with 4 bases of the junction left unmatched. The CDR3 covers 16 residues. This chain's CDR3 is CASSQEVGQANYGYTF. Here the CDR3 DNA reads TGTGCCAGCAGCCAAGAAGTAGGACAGGCTAACTATGGCTACACCTTC.

The chain joins TRBV19 to TRBJ1-5; D remains ambiguous. Germline V gives CDR1 LNHDA, CDR2 SQIVND (reference sequence). This CDR3 is 14 amino acids long. Trimming left V 3 bases short and J 5 bases short, with 11 bases between. The CDR3 loop is CASSIFILDQPQHF. CDR3 nucleotides: TGTGCCAGTAGTATTTTCATACTGGATCAGCCCCAGCATTTT.